These T cell receptor beta chains were read from a single sample in a study of blood T cell repertoires in COVID-19. Using immunoSEQ multiplex PCR, the repertoire was profiled, and TCRdb retains in-frame clones only, with some absent. Of just under 250,000 clones listed, around 87% were seen once; the top ten hold roughly 3%. Sequencing was performed on peripheral blood. The receptors originated from a woman in her 30s who had recovered from COVID-19. The CDR3 runs from the conserved cysteine through the conserved F or W. Each record gives: J gene, D gene, V gene, clone size, CDR3 protein, CDR3 DNA. D genes are given only for firm matches. Where a row states a size, it is once, few, many or the class of an expanded clone; other rows omit it.

TRBJ2-5,-,TRBV11-2,-,CASSLDPETQYF,TGTGCCAGCAGCTTAGATCCGGAGACCCAGTACTTC
TRBJ2-1,TRBD1,TRBV7-9,-,CASSGNDRDEQFF,TGTGCCAGCAGCGGGAATGACAGGGACGAGCAGTTCTTC
TRBJ2-1,TRBD1,TRBV27,-,CASSLTGAPATHNEQFF,TGTGCCAGCAGTTTGACAGGGGCCCCAGCAACCCACAATGAGCAGTTCTTC
TRBJ1-2,-,TRBV21-1,-,CASSRWGRTYGYTF,TGTGCCAGCAGCAGGTGGGGCAGGACCTATGGCTACACCTTC
TRBJ2-1,-,TRBV27,-,CASSGDYNEQFF,TGTGCCAGCAGTGGAGACTACAATGAGCAGTTCTTC
TRBJ2-5,-,TRBV6-5,-,CASSSLGQAQETQYF,TGTGCCAGCAGTTCTCTGGGGCAGGCCCAAGAGACCCAGTACTTC
TRBJ1-1,-,TRBV3-1/TRBV3-2,-,CASSQDQGRGTEAFF,TGTGCCAGCAGCCAAGATCAGGGGCGCGGAACTGAAGCTTTCTTT
TRBJ2-5,TRBD2,TRBV5-6,-,CASSLSGVQETQYF,TGTGCCAGCAGCCTTAGCGGGGTACAAGAGACCCAGTACTTC
TRBJ1-2,TRBD1,TRBV2,once,CASTQGEAYGYTF,TGTGCCAGCACCCAGGGGGAAGCCTATGGCTACACCTTC
TRBJ1-4,-,TRBV5-5,-,CASSLVLTGVEKLFF,TGTGCCAGCAGCTTGGTACTTACGGGGGTGGAAAAACTGTTTTTT
TRBJ2-1,-,TRBV4-1,once,CASSQEAGFLYNEQFF,TGCGCCAGCAGCCAAGAGGCGGGGTTTCTTTACAATGAGCAGTTCTTC
TRBJ1-5,TRBD1,TRBV30,-,CAWSAPGTGGRHF,TGTGCCTGGAGCGCCCCTGGGACAGGGGGTCGTCATTTT
TRBJ1-5,TRBD1,TRBV4-1,-,CASSQVREGALGQPQHF,TGCGCCAGCAGCCAAGTCCGGGAGGGGGCGCTGGGCCAGCCCCAGCATTTT
TRBJ1-2,TRBD1,TRBV30,-,CAWNPTGAIYGYTF,TGTGCCTGGAACCCGACAGGGGCGATCTATGGCTACACCTTC
TRBJ2-7,-,TRBV12-5,-,CASGLGQTYEQYF,TGTGCTAGTGGTTTGGGACAGACCTACGAGCAGTACTTC
TRBJ2-7,TRBD1,TRBV5-1,-,CASSLGQGDGSYEQYF,TGCGCCAGCAGCTTGGGACAGGGGGATGGTTCCTACGAGCAGTACTTC
TRBJ1-1,-,TRBV5-1,-,CASSGGTSNTEAFF,TGCGCCAGCAGCGGCGGGACGTCGAACACTGAAGCTTTCTTT
TRBJ1-2,TRBD1,TRBV2,-,CASSQQDRDGGYTF,TGTGCCAGCAGCCAACAAGACAGGGACGGGGGCTACACCTTC
TRBJ2-1,TRBD2,TRBV19,-,CASRGWASGGYNEQFF,TGTGCCAGTAGGGGTTGGGCTAGCGGGGGCTACAATGAGCAGTTCTTC
TRBJ2-7,-,TRBV3-1/TRBV3-2,-,CASGIRASEQYF,TGTGCCAGCGGAATCAGGGCGAGCGAGCAGTACTTC
TRBJ1-2,TRBD1,TRBV19,-,CASSIEGGQGYRVGGYTF,TGTGCCAGTAGTATAGAGGGAGGACAGGGGTATCGAGTCGGTGGCTACACCTTC
TRBJ1-2,-,TRBV18,-,CASSPETGGGYTF,TGTGCCAGCTCACCAGAAACCGGGGGTGGCTACACCTTC
TRBJ2-1,-,TRBV5-5,-,CASHGQGNEQFF,TGTGCCAGCCACGGCCAGGGCAATGAGCAGTTCTTC
TRBJ2-3,TRBD2,TRBV11-2,-,CASTPRGGWGDTQYF,TGTGCCAGCACCCCCCGGGGGGGCTGGGGAGATACGCAGTATTTT
TRBJ1-3,-,TRBV12-3/TRBV12-4,-,CASRLTAGNTIYF,TGTGCCAGCAGACTGACAGCTGGAAACACCATATATTTT
TRBJ2-5,TRBD2,TRBV4-1,-,CASSQLPTSVGETQYF,TGCGCCAGCAGCCAACTACCGACTAGCGTTGGGGAGACCCAGTACTTC
TRBJ2-3,TRBD2,TRBV19,-,CASSVAGFGTDTQYF,TGTGCCAGTAGTGTAGCGGGGTTCGGTACCGATACGCAGTATTTT
TRBJ1-5,-,TRBV9,-,CASSQSDSFNQPQHF,TGTGCCAGCAGCCAATCGGACAGTTTCAATCAGCCCCAGCATTTT
TRBJ1-1,TRBD1,TRBV30,-,CAWRGTAGGTEAFF,TGTGCCTGGAGGGGGACAGCCGGCGGCACTGAAGCTTTCTTT
TRBJ1-2,TRBD1,TRBV4-2,-,CASSQEGTGGYYGYTF,TGTGCCAGCAGCCAAGAGGGCACAGGGGGCTACTATGGCTACACCTTC
TRBJ2-7,-,TRBV10-3,-,CASGTGASGDEQYF,TGTGCCAGCGGGACCGGGGCTTCTGGGGACGAGCAGTACTTC
TRBJ2-3,TRBD2,TRBV7-2,-,CASILINSGGGDTQYF,TGTGCCAGCATCCTAATCAATAGCGGGGGGGGTGATACGCAGTATTTT
TRBJ1-1,TRBD1,TRBV27,-,CASSQDRGLGAFF,TGTGCCAGCAGCCAAGACAGGGGGCTAGGAGCTTTCTTT
TRBJ2-1,TRBD2,TRBV5-1,-,CASSLGALAGGLNEQFF,TGCGCCAGCAGCTTGGGGGCACTAGCGGGGGGGCTCAATGAGCAGTTCTTC
TRBJ2-5,-,TRBV25-1,once,CATRPPGHLQETQYF,TGTGCCACTAGACCCCCGGGACACTTGCAAGAGACCCAGTACTTC
TRBJ2-5,TRBD2,TRBV6-2/TRBV6-3,-,CASSLGTSGGASQETQYF,TGTGCCAGCAGCCTTGGGACTAGCGGGGGGGCGAGTCAAGAGACCCAGTACTTC
TRBJ2-2,TRBD2,TRBV7-2,-,CASRDLVGGASGTGELFF,TGTGCCAGCAGGGACCTGGTCGGGGGGGCCTCAGGTACCGGGGAGCTGTTTTTT
TRBJ2-3,TRBD2,TRBV7-2,once,CASTKTSGPQGTQYF,TGTGCCAGCACCAAGACTAGCGGCCCACAGGGTACGCAGTATTTT
TRBJ2-1,-,TRBV5-6,few,CASSPGNSYNEQFF,TGTGCCAGCAGCCCCGGGAACTCCTACAATGAGCAGTTCTTC
TRBJ1-1,TRBD1,TRBV7-9,-,CASSPQGALLTEAFF,TGTGCCAGCAGCCCGCAGGGGGCATTACTCACTGAAGCTTTCTTT
TRBJ1-2,-,TRBV5-4,-,CASSSRVSRSYGYTF,TGTGCCAGCAGCTCCCGGGTGTCCCGCTCCTATGGCTACACCTTC
TRBJ2-1,-,TRBV12-3/TRBV12-4,-,CATSFGDEQFF,TGTGCCACAAGCTTCGGAGATGAGCAGTTCTTC
TRBJ2-3,-,TRBV12-5,-,CASGLVLDTQYF,TGTGCTAGTGGTTTGGTACTCGATACGCAGTATTTT
TRBJ2-7,-,TRBV19,-,CASSIELAYEQYF,TGTGCCAGTAGTATAGAACTAGCTTACGAGCAGTACTTC
TRBJ2-2,TRBD2,TRBV11-3,once,CASSSLAGGESTGELFF,TGTGCCAGCAGCTCGCTAGCGGGGGGTGAGAGCACCGGGGAGCTGTTTTTT
TRBJ2-7,TRBD2,TRBV7-2,-,CASSPSSGGAYEQYF,TGTGCCAGCAGCCCCAGCAGCGGGGGGGCATACGAGCAGTACTTC
TRBJ2-1,-,TRBV4-1,once,CASSQASPARIGINEQFF,TGCGCCAGCAGCCAAGCCAGTCCCGCCAGGATAGGAATCAATGAGCAGTTCTTC
TRBJ2-7,TRBD1,TRBV5-1,few,CASSNLPGQGDHEQYF,TGCGCCAGCAGCAATCTCCCTGGACAGGGGGACCACGAGCAGTACTTC
TRBJ2-1,-,TRBV4-1,once,CASSQVSVASYNEQFF,TGCGCCAGCAGCCAAGTATCCGTAGCGTCCTACAATGAGCAGTTCTTC
TRBJ2-7,TRBD1,TRBV6-6,-,CASSLDRQGAAEQYF,TGTGCCAGCAGTCTCGACCGACAGGGGGCCGCCGAGCAGTACTTC
TRBJ2-7,-,TRBV4-2,-,CASSQESNRWTYEQYF,TGTGCCAGCAGCCAAGAGAGCAACAGGTGGACCTACGAGCAGTACTTC
TRBJ2-5,TRBD2,TRBV4-1,-,CASSQGPQLTSGFQETQYF,TGCGCCAGCAGCCAAGGCCCTCAGTTGACTAGCGGATTCCAAGAGACCCAGTACTTC
TRBJ1-5,-,TRBV6-1,few,CASSEILGAPNQPQHF,TGTGCCAGCAGTGAAATTTTAGGGGCTCCCAATCAGCCCCAGCATTTT
TRBJ1-2,-,TRBV14,-,CASSQDRGGSGGYTF,TGTGCCAGCAGCCAAGATCGGGGAGGGAGCGGTGGCTACACCTTC